These 25 T cell receptor beta chains came from one sample sequenced in a study of T cell changes during pregnancy in multiple sclerosis. The data were produced by immunoSEQ multiplex PCR, yet TCRdb's version contains in-frame clones alone and is incomplete. The profile shows 29,000 or so clones, about nine tenths of them singletons. Sample: CD8+ T cells from peripheral blood mononuclear cells, taken in the second trimester of pregnancy. All receptors derive from a female donor with multiple sclerosis, enrolled in a pregnancy study.

The rearrangement joins TRBV9 to TRBJ2-2, with a tentative D call TRBD1 (7 bases). Germline V CDR1 and CDR2: SGDLS, YYNGEE. V lost 4 bases, J lost 1 base, and 11 bases lay in between. This CDR3 is built from 15 residues. DNA of the CDR3: TGTGCCAGCAGCCAGGGGGGAAAGAACACCGGGGAGCTGTTTTTT. Translation gives CASSQGGKNTGELFF.

The chain couples TRBV6-6 to TRBJ2-2; 7 bases match TRBD2. Germline loops: CDR1 MNHNY, CDR2 SVGAGI (reference sequence). The CDR3 runs 16 residues. Trimming removed 6 bases from V and 4 bases from J; junction bases left unmatched: 11. The CDR3 sequence is CASRLWEGVATGELFF. CDR3 nucleotide sequence: TGTGCCAGCAGACTTTGGGAGGGCGTCGCCACCGGGGAGCTGTTTTTT.

Here the CDR3 reads CASSPDSHRNEQFF. The CDR3 region has the DNA TGTGCCAGCTCACCGGACTCACACCGCAATGAGCAGTTCTTC. This chain uses TRBV18 with TRBJ2-1; possible D gene TRBD2, 5 bases. Germline V gene data show CDR1 as KGHSH and CDR2 as LQKENI. This CDR3 is built from 14 residues. V lost 3 bases and J 6 bases, leaving 12 bases between the germline ends.

The chain links TRBV6-4 to TRBJ2-1; 7 bases agree with TRBD1. The J segment lost 5 bases and the V segment lost 6 bases, leaving 4 bases of the junction unmatched. Germline lookup yields CDR1 MRHNA and CDR2 SNTAGT. The CDR3 is 13 amino acids. The CDR3 DNA reads TGTGCCAGCAGCCAGACAGGGAACAATGAGCAGTTCTTC. Its protein is CASSQTGNNEQFF.

This chain links TRBV27 with TRBJ2-7, with 8 bases matching TRBD2. The trim removed 0 bases at V and 3 bases at J, leaving 4 bases unmatched. The CDR3 consists of 15 residues. From germline, CDR1 is MNHEY and CDR2 SMNVEV (reference sequence). Here the CDR3 reads CASSLSGTRDYEQYF. CDR3 nucleotide sequence: TGTGCCAGCAGTTTATCCGGGACTAGGGACTACGAGCAGTACTTC.

The chain joins TRBV5-1 to TRBJ2-3; TRBD1 is a possible D gene (5 bases). The CDR3 contains 16 residues. The germline V and J ends were trimmed by 0 bases and 0 bases, with 11 bases remaining between them. CDR1 SGHRS and CDR2 YFSETQ come from the germline V gene. The CDR3 nucleotides read TGCGCCAGCAGCTTGGTCCCAGGGATTAGCACAGATACGCAGTATTTT. Amino acid sequence: CASSLVPGISTDTQYF.

The chain links TRBV4-3 to TRBJ2-5, with 9 bases that match TRBD1. The CDR3 spans 15 residues. V was clipped by 0 bases and J by 3 bases; unmatched bases: 2. Germline assignment: CDR1 LGHNA and CDR2 YSLEER. DNA for the CDR3: TGCGCCAGCAGCCAAGATGGGACAGGGAAAGAGACCCAGTACTTC. Translation: CASSQDGTGKETQYF.

This sequence joins TRBV13 and TRBJ2-7; possible D gene TRBD2, 6 bases. V lost 5 bases to trimming and J lost 0 bases, with 11 bases between them. The CDR3 spans 14 residues. Germline-derived CDR1 and CDR2 are PRHDT and FYEKMQ (reference sequence). The DNA of the CDR3 is TGTGCCAGCAGCACTCTAGCGAACTCCTACGAGCAGTACTTC. Amino acid sequence: CASSTLANSYEQYF.

This clone has more than one count but fewer than ten. V gene TRBV27 combines with J gene TRBJ1-6, with 8 bases identical to TRBD1. The ends lost 5 bases at V and 7 bases at J; junction bases unmatched: 13. CDR3 length: 17 amino acids. CDR1 and CDR2 from the germline V gene are MNHEY and SMNVEV (reference sequence). The CDR3 DNA follows: TGTGCCAGCAGTACCATAGTCAGGGGGCGGTTGAATTCACCCCTCCACTTT. Translated, it gives CASSTIVRGRLNSPLHF.

The genes are TRBV9 and TRBJ1-6, with TRBD1 identical over 8 bases. The CDR3 contains 14 residues. Germline CDR1 is SGDLS and CDR2 is YYNGEE. V shed 3 bases, J shed 8 bases, and the junction held 4 bases outside the gene matches. The CDR3 sequence: CASSETGDHSPLHF. DNA of the CDR3: TGTGCCAGCAGCGAGACAGGGGATCATTCACCCCTCCACTTT.

The J gene is TRBJ2-3, the V gene TRBV2, with 14 nucleotides matching TRBD2. The CDR3 totals 19 residues. Germline CDR1 is SNHLY and CDR2 is FYNNEI. V shed 6 bases, J shed 2 bases, and the junction held 13 bases outside the gene matches. CDR3 bases: TGTGCCAGCAGCGACCCCGGGACTAGCGGGGGAGGATTCACAGATACGCAGTATTTT. Its protein product is CASSDPGTSGGGFTDTQYF.

This clone was observed a handful of times. The V gene is TRBV7-2, the J gene TRBJ2-7; D may be TRBD2 (5 bases). Per the germline V gene, CDR1 is SGHTA and CDR2 is FQGNSA. CDR3 length: 12 amino acids. V was pared by 5 bases and J by 3 bases, with 8 bases between. CDR3 region: CASSIGLYEQYF. The DNA for the CDR3 is TGTGCCAGCAGCATAGGACTCTACGAGCAGTACTTC.

V and J are TRBV7-3 and TRBJ2-3; TRBD2 agrees at 14 bases. Germline trimming cut 5 bases from V and 5 bases from J; bases unmatched to any gene: 6. The CDR3 consists of 16 residues. Germline V gene sequence: CDR1 SGHTA, CDR2 FQGTGA. The CDR3 bases are TGTGCCAGCAGCCCAGGACTAGCGGGAGGCGGAGATACGCAGTATTTT. Translated: CASSPGLAGGGDTQYF.

The V and J genes are TRBV15 and TRBJ2-3, with 11 bases fitting TRBD2. The CDR3 consists of 16 residues. The junction had 9 bases not matched to a gene; V was cut back by 4 bases and J by 6 bases. CDR1 and CDR2 (germline): LNHNV, YYDKDF (reference sequence). The DNA of the CDR3 is TGTGCCACCAGCACTTCTAGCGGGGGGCCCGACGATACGCAGTATTTT. This codes for CATSTSSGGPDDTQYF.

V gene TRBV30 combines with J gene TRBJ1-1, with D unclear. CDR1 and CDR2 from the germline V gene are GTSNPN and SVGIG (reference sequence). Trimming took 0 bases from V and 6 from J, leaving 5 bases between them. The CDR3 is 11 amino acids. The CDR3, as DNA: TGTGCCTGGAGTGTCGGTCCTGAAGCTTTCTTT. Its protein is CAWSVGPEAFF.

The chain has TRBV7-9 and TRBJ2-1; 8 bases align to TRBD1. V lost 3 bases to trimming and J lost 0 bases; unmatched junction nucleotides: 1. The germline CDR1 and CDR2 sequences are SEHNR and FQNEAQ (reference sequence). This CDR3 region has 15 residues. CDR3 nucleotide sequence: TGTGCCAGCAGCTTCACAGGGGGCTCCTACAATGAGCAGTTCTTC. Its translation is CASSFTGGSYNEQFF.

The chain links TRBV27 to TRBJ2-7; perhaps TRBD2 as D (6 bases). V shed 3 bases and J shed 1 base, with 7 bases lying between them. Germline assignment: CDR1 MNHEY and CDR2 SMNVEV (reference sequence). CDR3 length equals 13 residues. The CDR3: CASSLGLSYEQYF. The CDR3 nucleotides are TGTGCCAGCAGTTTGGGACTTTCCTACGAGCAGTACTTC.

The genes are TRBV9 and TRBJ2-3, with 8 bases matching TRBD2. After removal of 4 bases from V and 4 bases from J, the junction contained 5 bases not matched to a gene. The CDR3 contains 14 residues. Germline V gene sequence: CDR1 SGDLS, CDR2 YYNGEE. The CDR3 loop is CASSPAGGADTQYF. CDR3 coding DNA: TGTGCCAGCAGCCCGGCCGGGGGGGCAGATACGCAGTATTTT.

This sequence joins TRBV28 and TRBJ2-1, with 13 bases aligning to TRBD2. The CDR3 has 19 amino acids. Looked up from germline, CDR1 is MDHEN and CDR2 is SYDVKM. Unmatched junction bases numbered 16, after V lost 3 bases and J lost 8 bases. CDR3 region: CASSFLRTSGSSIVDEQFF. CDR3 DNA sequence: TGTGCCAGCAGTTTCTTAAGGACTAGCGGGAGCAGTATTGTAGATGAGCAGTTCTTC.

The CDR3 spells CASSDRPEFF. DNA of the CDR3: TGTGCCAGCAGCGACAGGCCCGAGTTCTTC. The rearrangement uses TRBV25-1 and TRBJ2-1, with D maybe TRBD1 (6 bases). The V gene's germline CDR1 is MGHDK and CDR2 SYGVNS. CDR3 size: 10 residues. Trimming left V 6 bases short and J 14 bases short, with 11 bases between.

The chain employs TRBV23-1 and TRBJ2-7, with D possibly matching TRBD1 (6 bases). TRBV23-1 is reported as an ORF; its role is uncertain. The CDR3 has 16 amino acids. V was cut by 8 bases and J by 3 bases, with 23 bases left in between. The CDR3 is CASLPRKGHLLYEQYF. The CDR3 DNA reads TGCGCCAGCCTCCCCCGAAAGGGACACTTACTCTACGAGCAGTACTTC.

The J gene is TRBJ1-5, the V gene TRBV15, with D perhaps matching TRBD1 (5 bases). The CDR3 extends over 13 amino acids. The germline CDR1 and CDR2 sequences are LNHNV and YYDKDF (reference sequence). V shed 0 bases and J shed 8 bases, with 8 bases lying between them. The CDR3 is CATSRDRGEPQHF. The DNA for the CDR3 is TGTGCCACCAGCAGAGATCGGGGGGAGCCCCAGCATTTT.

V gene TRBV7-3 combines with J gene TRBJ2-1, with 13 bases aligning to TRBD2. Germline V lookup: CDR1 SGHTA, CDR2 FQGTGA. V lost 2 bases, J lost 1 base, and 8 bases stayed unmatched. CDR3 length: 19 amino acids. The DNA for the CDR3 is TGTGCCAGCAGCTTACTACTAGCGGGGGGGCCCGCGTCCTACAATGAGCAGTTCTTC. Amino acid sequence: CASSLLLAGGPASYNEQFF.

V gene TRBV27 combines with J gene TRBJ2-1; 9 nucleotides agree with TRBD1. The V segment lost 8 bases and the J segment 1 base; nucleotides outside the gene matches: 3. The germline V gene encodes CDR1 MNHEY and CDR2 SMNVEV (reference sequence). This CDR3 comprises 14 residues. The CDR3 reads CASRGQGSYNEQFF. CDR3 coding DNA: TGTGCCAGCCGGGGACAGGGTTCCTACAATGAGCAGTTCTTC.

V gene TRBV11-2 combines with J gene TRBJ2-7; perhaps TRBD2 as D (6 bases). Germline CDR1 SGHAT, CDR2 FQNNGV. CDR3 length: 14 amino acids. V gave up 5 bases and J gave up 2 bases, with 13 bases separating them. CDR3 residues: CASSDPGLTYEQYF. CDR3 nucleotides: TGTGCCAGCAGCGACCCGGGACTTACCTACGAGCAGTACTTC.